This TCR beta chain came from a study of cytomegalovirus exposure and HLA in healthy donors. Study details: Out of roughly 170 million T cells, an earlier analysis found 117 million unique TCR beta sequences in total. General observations from the study: In a later analysis, compared with equally common non-associated chains, HLA-associated beta chains were more expanded. It was 150 or so TCR beta chains that were listed as cytomegalovirus-associated.

With 60 Vbeta and 13 Jbeta primers, the PCR was carried out. Using immunoSEQ multiplex PCR, the repertoire was profiled, and TCRdb retains in-frame clones only, with some absent. The sample yields about 160,000 clones, 75% to 85% seen once. V lost 3 bases and J 3 bases, leaving 18 bases between the germline ends. The CDR3 loop spans 17 amino acids. The germline CDR1 and CDR2 sequences are LNHDA and SQIVND (reference sequence). Points on this clone: What it binds is unknown.

The receptor comes from a human donor in good health. The chain employs TRBV19 and TRBJ1-5; perhaps TRBD1 as D (5 bases). The source material was PBMCs. CDR3 protein: CASSMARLQGTNQPQHF. The CDR3 bases are TGTGCCAGTAGTATGGCCCGGCTTCAGGGAACCAATCAGCCCCAGCATTTT.